This T cell receptor (beta chain) was sequenced for a study of persistence of HIV-infected CD4 T cells. On the study more broadly: Donors were ART-treated; their CMV- and Gag-responding CD4+ T cells were isolated.

Sequencing used immunoSEQ version 4 in survey mode. Each sample used up to 1 ug genomic DNA diluted to around 10 ng/uL. Produced via immunoSEQ multiplex PCR; TCRdb's table is partial and in-frame only. The table has 64,000 or so clones, 65% to 75% seen once; the top ten hold 1.5% to 2%. The stimulus was an HIV-1 Gag 15-mer peptide pool, about 1 ug/peptide/mL. CD40L-negative CD69-negative CD45RO-high memory CD4+ T cells were sorted as populations depleted of antigen-responding cells. An approximately 18-hour stimulation of CD8-depleted PBMCs used anti-CD28/CD49d costimulation, CD40-blocking antibody and enfuvirtide. The study's findings and limits: Proviral oligoclonality tracked with TCR oligoclonality within the same sorted cells.

The CDR3 spans 16 residues. The V gene's germline CDR1 is MNHNY and CDR2 SVGAGI (reference sequence). V dropped 2 bases and J dropped 2; count of bases not matched to a gene: 4. Points on this clone: Its antigen is unknown.

Specimen: CD4+ T cells sorted from PBMCs after roughly 18-hour stimulation, collected from a patient who received antiretroviral therapy. The V gene is TRBV6-6, the J gene TRBJ2-1, with TRBD1 identical over 9 bases. The sequence was collected from an adult man with HIV who was CMV-seropositive. The CDR3 is CASSYRQGVAYNEQFF. The CDR3 DNA reads as TGTGCCAGCAGTTACCGACAGGGGGTGGCCTACAATGAGCAGTTCTTC.